Sequencing of this TCR beta chain was carried out in a study of T cell responses to AZD1222 COVID-19 vaccine. Regarding the study as a whole: All repertoire sampling was performed exclusively after the peak T cell response. Seropositivity was recorded at baseline in only 6 or 7 AZD1222 recipients. There were vaccine-associated CD4 TCRs across spike, dominant at 160-218 and 743-854.

The germline V gene encodes CDR1 MNHEY and CDR2 SVGAGI. The V and J ends lost 6 bases and 0 bases respectively, with 13 bases between them. The CDR3 has 15 residues. The protocol was immunoSEQ multiplex PCR, while the TCRdb copy is restricted to in-frame clones and leaves out a portion. This sample has just under 75,000 clones; 60% to 85% occur once, and the top ten carry 47%. For this clone: The antigen is unknown.

Both about-4-week and about-12-week second-dose recipients were combined. The material sequenced was peripheral blood, taken 28 days after the second AZD1222 dose. The genes are TRBV6-5 and TRBJ2-3; D gene unclear. This clonotype originated in an adult who received the AZD1222 COVID-19 vaccine. CDR3 region: CASSLGRPSTDTQYF. CDR3 DNA sequence: TGTGCCAGCAGCCTTGGACGGCCAAGCACAGATACGCAGTATTTT.